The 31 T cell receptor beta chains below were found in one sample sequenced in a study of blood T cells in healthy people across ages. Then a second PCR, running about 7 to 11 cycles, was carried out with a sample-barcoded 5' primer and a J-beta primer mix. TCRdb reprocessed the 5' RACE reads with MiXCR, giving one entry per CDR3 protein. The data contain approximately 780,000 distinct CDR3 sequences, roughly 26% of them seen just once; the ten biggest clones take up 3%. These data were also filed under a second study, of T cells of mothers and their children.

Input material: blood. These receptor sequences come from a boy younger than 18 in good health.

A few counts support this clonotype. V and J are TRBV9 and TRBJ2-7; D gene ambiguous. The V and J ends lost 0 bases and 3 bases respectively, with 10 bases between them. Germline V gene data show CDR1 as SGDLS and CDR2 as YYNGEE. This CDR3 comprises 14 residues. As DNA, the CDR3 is TGTGCCAGCAGCGTAGTGAGTAACAGCTACGAGCAGTACTTC. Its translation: CASSVVSNSYEQYF. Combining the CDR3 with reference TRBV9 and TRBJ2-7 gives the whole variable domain DSGVTQTPKHLITATGQRVTLRCSPRSGDLSVYWYQQSLDQGLQFLIQYYNGEERAKGNILERFSAQQFPDLHSELNLSSLELGDSALYFCASSVVSNSYEQYFGPGTRLTVT.

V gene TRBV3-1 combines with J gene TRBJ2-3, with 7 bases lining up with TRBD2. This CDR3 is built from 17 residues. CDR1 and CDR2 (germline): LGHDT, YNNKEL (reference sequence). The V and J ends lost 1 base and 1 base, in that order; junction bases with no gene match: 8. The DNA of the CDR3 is TGTGCCAGCAGCCAAGGCGGGCGGGGGTTACGCACAGATACGCAGTATTTT. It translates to CASSQGGRGLRTDTQYF.

CDR3 nucleotide sequence: TGTGCCAGCAGTCCTGGCAGGGAATACGAGCAGTACTTC. It translates to CASSPGREYEQYF. The chain is built from TRBV2 and TRBJ2-7, with a tentative D call TRBD1 (5 bases). Between the trimmed V and J ends, which lost 5 bases and 4 bases, there was a span of 12 bases. Looked up from germline, CDR1 is SNHLY and CDR2 is FYNNEI. This CDR3 is built from 13 residues.

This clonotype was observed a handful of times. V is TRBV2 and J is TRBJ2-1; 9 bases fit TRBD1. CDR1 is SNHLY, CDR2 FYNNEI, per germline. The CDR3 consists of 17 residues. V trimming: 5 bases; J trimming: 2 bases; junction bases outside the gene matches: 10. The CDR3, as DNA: TGTGCCAGCAGTTCCCATCCGGGACAGGGACCCTACAATGAGCAGTTCTTC. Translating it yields CASSSHPGQGPYNEQFF.

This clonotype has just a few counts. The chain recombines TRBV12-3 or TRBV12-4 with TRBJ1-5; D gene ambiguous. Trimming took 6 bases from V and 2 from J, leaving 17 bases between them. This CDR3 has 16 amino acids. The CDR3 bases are TGTGCCAGCAGCCCAGCAGAGATCGTGGGCAATCAGCCCCAGCATTTT. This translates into CASSPAEIVGNQPQHF.

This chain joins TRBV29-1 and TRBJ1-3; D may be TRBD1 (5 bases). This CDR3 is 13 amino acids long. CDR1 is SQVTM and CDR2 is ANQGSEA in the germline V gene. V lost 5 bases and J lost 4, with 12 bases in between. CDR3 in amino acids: CSVNSGRGNTIYF. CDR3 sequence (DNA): TGCAGCGTTAATTCGGGACGGGGAAACACCATATATTTT.

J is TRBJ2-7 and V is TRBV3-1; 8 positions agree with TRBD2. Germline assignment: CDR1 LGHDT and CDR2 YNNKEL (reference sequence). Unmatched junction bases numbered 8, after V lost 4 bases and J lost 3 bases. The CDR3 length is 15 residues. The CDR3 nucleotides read TGTGCCAGCAGCCCCTTTGAGCGGGGGTACTACGAGCAGTACTTC. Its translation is CASSPFERGYYEQYF.

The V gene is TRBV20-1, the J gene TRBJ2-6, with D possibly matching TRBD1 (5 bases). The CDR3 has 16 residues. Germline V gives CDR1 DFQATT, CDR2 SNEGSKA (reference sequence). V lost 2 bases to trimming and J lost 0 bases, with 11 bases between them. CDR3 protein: CSARRQGASGANVLTF. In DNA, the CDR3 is TGCAGTGCTAGAAGGCAGGGTGCCTCTGGGGCCAACGTCCTGACTTTC.

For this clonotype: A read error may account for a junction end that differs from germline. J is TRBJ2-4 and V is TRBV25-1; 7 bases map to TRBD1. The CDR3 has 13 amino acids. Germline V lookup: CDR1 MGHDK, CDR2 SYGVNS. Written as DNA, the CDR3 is TGTGCCGGCAGTGAGACAGGGTCTGACATTCAGTACTTC. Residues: CAGSETGSDIQYF.

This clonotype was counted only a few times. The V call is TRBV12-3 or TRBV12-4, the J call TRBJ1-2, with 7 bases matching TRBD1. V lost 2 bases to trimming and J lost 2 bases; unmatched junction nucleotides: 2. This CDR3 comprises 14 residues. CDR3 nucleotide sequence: TGTGCCAGCAGTTTACAACAGGGGAACTATGGCTACACCTTC. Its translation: CASSLQQGNYGYTF.

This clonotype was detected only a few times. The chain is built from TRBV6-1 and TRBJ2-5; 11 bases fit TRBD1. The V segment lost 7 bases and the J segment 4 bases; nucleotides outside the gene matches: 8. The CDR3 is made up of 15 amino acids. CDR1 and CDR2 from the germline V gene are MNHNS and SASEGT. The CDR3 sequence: CASNGQGARRETQYF. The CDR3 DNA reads TGTGCCAGCAATGGACAGGGGGCGCGCCGAGAGACCCAGTACTTC.

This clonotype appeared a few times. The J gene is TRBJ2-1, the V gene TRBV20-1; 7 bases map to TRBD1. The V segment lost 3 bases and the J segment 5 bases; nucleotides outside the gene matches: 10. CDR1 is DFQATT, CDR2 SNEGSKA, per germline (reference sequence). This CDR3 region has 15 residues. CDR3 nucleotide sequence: TGCAGTGCTAGGGGGACAGTTCCCGTGAACAATGAGCAGTTCTTC. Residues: CSARGTVPVNNEQFF.

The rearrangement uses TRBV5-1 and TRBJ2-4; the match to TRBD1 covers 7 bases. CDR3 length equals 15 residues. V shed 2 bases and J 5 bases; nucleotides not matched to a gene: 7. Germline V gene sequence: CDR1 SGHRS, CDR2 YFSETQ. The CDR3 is CASSLGPGQQNIQYF. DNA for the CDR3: TGCGCCAGCAGCTTAGGTCCGGGACAGCAAAACATTCAGTACTTC.

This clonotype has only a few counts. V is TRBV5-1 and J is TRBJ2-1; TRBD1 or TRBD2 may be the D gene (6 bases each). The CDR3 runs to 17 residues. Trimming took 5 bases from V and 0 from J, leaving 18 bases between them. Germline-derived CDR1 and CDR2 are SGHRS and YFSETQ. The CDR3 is CASRTGAADFSYNEQFF. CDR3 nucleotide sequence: TGCGCCAGCAGGACGGGGGCCGCGGATTTCTCCTACAATGAGCAGTTCTTC.

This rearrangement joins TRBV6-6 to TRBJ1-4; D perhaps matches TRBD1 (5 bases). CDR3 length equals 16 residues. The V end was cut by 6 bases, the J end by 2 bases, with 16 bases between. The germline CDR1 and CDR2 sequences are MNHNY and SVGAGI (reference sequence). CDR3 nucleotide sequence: TGTGCCAGCAGCAGCAGGGATCGGCCTACTAATGAAAAACTGTTTTTT. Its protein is CASSSRDRPTNEKLFF.

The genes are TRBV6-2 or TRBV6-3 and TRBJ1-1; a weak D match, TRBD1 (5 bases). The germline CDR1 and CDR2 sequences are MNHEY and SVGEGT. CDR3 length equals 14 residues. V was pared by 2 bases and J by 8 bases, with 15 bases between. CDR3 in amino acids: CASSYKHYGAEAFF. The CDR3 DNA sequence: TGTGCCAGCAGTTACAAGCATTATGGGGCGGAAGCTTTCTTT.

CDR3 DNA sequence: TGCAGTGCTAGAGACGGGCAGGGGGGCCCAATGACCCAGTACTTC. Protein product: CSARDGQGGPMTQYF. The chain carries TRBV20-1 and TRBJ2-5; possibly TRBD1 for D (7 bases). This CDR3 is 15 amino acids long. Germline assignment: CDR1 DFQATT and CDR2 SNEGSKA (reference sequence). V was cut by 0 bases and J by 7 bases, with 18 bases left in between.

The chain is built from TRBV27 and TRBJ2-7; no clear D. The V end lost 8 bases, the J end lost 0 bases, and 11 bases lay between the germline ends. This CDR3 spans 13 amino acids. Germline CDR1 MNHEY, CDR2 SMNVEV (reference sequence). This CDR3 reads CASGVRSSYEQYF. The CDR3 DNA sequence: TGTGCCAGCGGAGTTAGAAGCTCCTACGAGCAGTACTTC.

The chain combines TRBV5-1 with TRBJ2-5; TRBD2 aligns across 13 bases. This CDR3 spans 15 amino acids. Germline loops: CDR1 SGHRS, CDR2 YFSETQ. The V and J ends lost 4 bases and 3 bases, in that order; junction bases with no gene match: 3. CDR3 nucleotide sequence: TGCGCCAGCAGCGGACTAGCGGGGGACAAAGAGACCCAGTACTTC. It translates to CASSGLAGDKETQYF.

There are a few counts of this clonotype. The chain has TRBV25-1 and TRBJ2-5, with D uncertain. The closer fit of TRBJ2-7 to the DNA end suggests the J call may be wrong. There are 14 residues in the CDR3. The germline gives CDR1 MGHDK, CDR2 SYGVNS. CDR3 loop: CASSPTAGTGEQYF. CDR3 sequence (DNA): TGTGCCAGCAGTCCAACTGCCGGCACCGGCGAGCAGTACTTC.

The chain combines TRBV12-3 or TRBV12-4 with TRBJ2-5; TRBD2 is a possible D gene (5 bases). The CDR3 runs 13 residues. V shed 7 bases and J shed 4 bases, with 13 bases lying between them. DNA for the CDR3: TGTGCCAGCAACCCGGACTCAGGAGAGACCCAGTACTTC. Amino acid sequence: CASNPDSGETQYF.

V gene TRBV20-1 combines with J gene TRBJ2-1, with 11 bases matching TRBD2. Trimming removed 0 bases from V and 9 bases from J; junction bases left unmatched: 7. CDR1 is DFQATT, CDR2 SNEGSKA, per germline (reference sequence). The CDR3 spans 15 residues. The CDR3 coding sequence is TGCAGTGCTAGAGATCCTAGCGGGGGGTATCGTGAGCAGTTCTTC. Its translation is CSARDPSGGYREQFF.

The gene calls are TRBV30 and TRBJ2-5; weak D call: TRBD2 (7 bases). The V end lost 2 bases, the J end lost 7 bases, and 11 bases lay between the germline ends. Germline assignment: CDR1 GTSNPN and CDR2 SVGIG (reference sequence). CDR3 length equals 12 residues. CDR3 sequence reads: CAWSYREGTQYF. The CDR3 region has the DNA TGTGCCTGGAGTTACAGGGAGGGGACCCAGTACTTC.

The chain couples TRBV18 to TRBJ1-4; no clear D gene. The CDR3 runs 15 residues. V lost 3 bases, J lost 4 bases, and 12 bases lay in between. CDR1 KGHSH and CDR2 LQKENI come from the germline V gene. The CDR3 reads CASSPSQNHNEKLFF. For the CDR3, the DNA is TGTGCCAGCTCACCGAGTCAGAACCATAATGAAAAACTGTTTTTT.

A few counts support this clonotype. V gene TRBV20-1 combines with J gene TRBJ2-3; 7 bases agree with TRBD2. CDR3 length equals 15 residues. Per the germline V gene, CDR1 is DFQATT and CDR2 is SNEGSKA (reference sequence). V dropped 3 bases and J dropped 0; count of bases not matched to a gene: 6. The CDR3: CSASVAGASTDTQYF. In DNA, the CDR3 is TGCAGTGCTAGTGTGGCGGGAGCCAGCACAGATACGCAGTATTTT.

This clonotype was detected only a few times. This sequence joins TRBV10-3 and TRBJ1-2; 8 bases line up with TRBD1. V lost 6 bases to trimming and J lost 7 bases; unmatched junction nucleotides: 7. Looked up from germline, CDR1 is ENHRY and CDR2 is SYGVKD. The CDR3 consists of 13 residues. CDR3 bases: TGTGCCATCAGATCCGGGACAGGAGGTGGCTACACCTTC. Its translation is CAIRSGTGGGYTF.

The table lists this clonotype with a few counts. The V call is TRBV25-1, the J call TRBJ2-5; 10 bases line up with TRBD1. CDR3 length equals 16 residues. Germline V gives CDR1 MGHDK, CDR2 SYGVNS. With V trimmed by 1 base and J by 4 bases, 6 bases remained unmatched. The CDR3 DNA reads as TGTGCCAGCAGTGAATTCGGGACAGGGGAGGTAGAGACCCAGTACTTC. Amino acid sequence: CASSEFGTGEVETQYF.

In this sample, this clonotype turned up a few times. The CDR3 region is CASSLVGPVNYEQYF. The DNA of the CDR3 is TGTGCCAGCAGCTTAGTTGGGCCAGTCAACTACGAGCAGTACTTC. The gene calls are TRBV7-8 and TRBJ2-7; D unclear. Germline V gene lookup returns CDR1 SGHVS and CDR2 FQNEAQ. V lost 1 base and J lost 3, with 13 bases in between. The CDR3 covers 15 residues.

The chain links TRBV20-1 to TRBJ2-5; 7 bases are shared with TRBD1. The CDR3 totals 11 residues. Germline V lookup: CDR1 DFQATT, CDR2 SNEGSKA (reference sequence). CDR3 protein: CSGTAQETQYF. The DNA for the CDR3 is TGCAGCGGGACAGCTCAAGAGACCCAGTACTTC.

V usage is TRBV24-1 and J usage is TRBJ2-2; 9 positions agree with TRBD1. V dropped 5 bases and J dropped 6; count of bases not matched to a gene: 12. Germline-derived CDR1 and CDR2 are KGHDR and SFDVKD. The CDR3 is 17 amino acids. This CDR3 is CATSGGTGGGGPGELFF. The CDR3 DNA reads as TGTGCCACCAGTGGGGGCACAGGGGGCGGAGGTCCCGGGGAGCTGTTTTTT.

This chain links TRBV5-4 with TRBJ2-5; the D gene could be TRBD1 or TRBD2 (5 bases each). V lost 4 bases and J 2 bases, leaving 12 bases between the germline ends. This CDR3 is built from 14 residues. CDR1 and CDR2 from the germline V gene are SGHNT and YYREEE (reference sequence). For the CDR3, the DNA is TGTGCCAGCAGCCACGGGACGCGGCAAGAGACCCAGTACTTC. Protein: CASSHGTRQETQYF.